This paragraph covers one T cell receptor beta chain sequence. Its antigen remains unknown. Generated by immunoSEQ multiplex PCR, the TCRdb table keeps only in-frame clones and is missing some. The table shows about 67,000 clones, with 80% to 90% occurring only once. The data originate from a study of OX40 agonist ivuxolimab in advanced cancers. Study-wide background: Dose-escalation subjects each had hepatocellular carcinoma, melanoma, renal cell or head and neck cancer. The mean age was approximately 60 years, ranging from 23 to 79, with over 70% of participants male. The study, taken as a whole, reports: In general, CD8+ T cells held more expanded clones than CD4+ did, on average.

The CDR3 spans 13 residues. Germline CDR1 GTSNPN, CDR2 SVGIG (reference sequence). The junction had 8 bases not matched to a gene; V was cut back by 8 bases and J by 3 bases. The chain uses TRBV30 and TRBJ2-7, with 9 bases fitting TRBD1. Sequenced here: CD4+ or CD8+ T cells sorted from blood, sampled in a trial of the OX40 agonist ivuxolimab. The source is an adult with an advanced solid tumor such as melanoma, head and neck, liver or kidney cancer. Here the CDR3 DNA reads TGTGCCGGAACCCCGGGACAGGGCTACGAGCAGTACTTC. Encoded protein: CAGTPGQGYEQYF.